Listed below are T cell receptor beta chains from one sample, sequenced in a study of T cells in Graves' hyperthyroidism and ophthalmopathy. From the multiplex PCR reads, TCRdb called clonotypes with MiXCR, one entry per CDR3 protein. The table lists about 500,000 distinct CDR3 sequences, under 20% of them singletons. Sequences were obtained from blood. The source is a woman aged 18 to 35 with Graves' ophthalmopathy. CDR3s include the opening cysteine and the closing phenylalanine or tryptophan. The D gene is left open where the match is weak. Clone size, where shown, is once, few, many, or a class for clones that have expanded.

j_call clone_size d_call v_call cdr3_aa cdr3_nt
TRBJ2-5 many TRBD1 TRBV5-5 CASSPRTGAIETQYF TGTGCCAGCAGCCCTAGGACAGGGGCTATCGAGACCCAGTACTTC
TRBJ2-3 NA NA TRBV20-1 CSARPKMDTQYF TGCAGTGCTAGACCGAAGATGGATACGCAGTATTTT
TRBJ2-6 NA NA TRBV3-1 CASSPGQIWANVLTF TGTGCCAGCAGCCCGGGGCAGATCTGGGCCAACGTCCTGACTTTC
TRBJ2-4 NA TRBD2 TRBV11-3 CASSSGGTSGRSKNIQYF TGTGCCAGCAGCTCTGGTGGGACTAGCGGGAGATCTAAAAACATTCAGTACTTC
TRBJ1-1 many NA TRBV29-1 CSVGRNTEAFF TGCAGCGTTGGAAGGAACACTGAAGCTTTCTTT
TRBJ2-7 few TRBD2 TRBV4-1 CASSQESLAEFYEQYF TGCGCCAGCAGCCAAGAATCCCTAGCGGAGTTCTACGAGCAGTACTTC
TRBJ2-1 NA TRBD1 TRBV15 CATSRGAGRQGQYNEQFF TGTGCCACCAGCAGAGGAGCCGGAAGGCAGGGACAGTACAATGAGCAGTTCTTC
TRBJ1-1 NA NA TRBV7-3 CASSLRTRTPRPFNTEAFF TGTGCCAGCAGCTTAAGGACCCGGACTCCCAGGCCATTTAACACTGAAGCTTTCTTT
TRBJ1-4 many TRBD1 TRBV2 CASTGQGALNEKLFF TGTGCCAGCACTGGACAGGGGGCGCTTAATGAAAAACTGTTTTTT
TRBJ2-1 NA NA TRBV6-2/TRBV6-3 CASSRPLIYRGNEQFF TGTGCCAGCAGTCGCCCTCTAATCTACCGGGGGAATGAGCAGTTCTTC
TRBJ1-2 NA NA TRBV7-9 CASSQSGSPFTYGYTF TGTGCCAGCAGCCAAAGCGGGAGCCCGTTCACCTATGGCTACACCTTC
TRBJ2-7 many TRBD1 TRBV20-1 CSAYTGTGKPYEQYF TGCAGTGCTTATACCGGGACAGGAAAGCCCTACGAGCAGTACTTC
TRBJ2-3 many NA TRBV6-6 CASSYTGYTDTQYF TGTGCCAGCAGTTACACTGGCTACACAGATACGCAGTATTTT
TRBJ1-1 once TRBD1 TRBV5-4 CASSDPGGTTEAFF TGTGCCAGCAGCGACCCAGGGGGCACCACTGAAGCTTTCTTT
TRBJ2-7 NA NA TRBV30 CAWSSAFEQYF TGTGCCTGGAGTTCCGCATTCGAGCAATACTTC
TRBJ2-3 NA TRBD2 TRBV29-1 CSVDRGTSGTDTQYF TGCAGCGTTGATAGGGGGACTAGCGGGACAGATACGCAGTATTTT
TRBJ2-1 many TRBD2 TRBV11-3 CASSYRGDYNEQFF TGTGCCAGCAGCTACCGGGGGGATTACAATGAGCAGTTCTTC